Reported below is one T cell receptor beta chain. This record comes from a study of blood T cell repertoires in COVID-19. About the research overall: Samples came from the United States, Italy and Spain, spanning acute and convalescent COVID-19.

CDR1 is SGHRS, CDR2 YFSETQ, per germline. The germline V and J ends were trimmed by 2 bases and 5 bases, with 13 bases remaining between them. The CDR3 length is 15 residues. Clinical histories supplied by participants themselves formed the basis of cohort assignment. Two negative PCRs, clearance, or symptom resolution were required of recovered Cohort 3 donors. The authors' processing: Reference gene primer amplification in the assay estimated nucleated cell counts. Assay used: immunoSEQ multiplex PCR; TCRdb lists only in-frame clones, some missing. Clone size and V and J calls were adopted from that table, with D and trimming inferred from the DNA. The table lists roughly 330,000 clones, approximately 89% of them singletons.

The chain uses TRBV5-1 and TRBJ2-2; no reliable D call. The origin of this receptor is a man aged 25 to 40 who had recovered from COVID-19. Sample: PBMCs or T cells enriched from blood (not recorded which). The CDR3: CASSLRNPRTGELFF. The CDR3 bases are TGCGCCAGCAGCTTAAGAAACCCGCGGACCGGGGAGCTGTTTTTT.